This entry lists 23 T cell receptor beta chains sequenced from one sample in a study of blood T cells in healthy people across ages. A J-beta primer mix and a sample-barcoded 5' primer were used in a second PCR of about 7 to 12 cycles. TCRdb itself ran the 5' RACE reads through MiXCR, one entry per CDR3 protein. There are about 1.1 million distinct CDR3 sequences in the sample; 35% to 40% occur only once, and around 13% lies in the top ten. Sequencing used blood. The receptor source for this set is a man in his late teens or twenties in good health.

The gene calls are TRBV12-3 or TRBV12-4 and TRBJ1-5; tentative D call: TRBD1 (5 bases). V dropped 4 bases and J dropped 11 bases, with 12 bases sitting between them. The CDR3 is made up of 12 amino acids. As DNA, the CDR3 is TGTGCCAGCAGTTCCCACTTGACAGCCCAGCATTTT. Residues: CASSSHLTAQHF.

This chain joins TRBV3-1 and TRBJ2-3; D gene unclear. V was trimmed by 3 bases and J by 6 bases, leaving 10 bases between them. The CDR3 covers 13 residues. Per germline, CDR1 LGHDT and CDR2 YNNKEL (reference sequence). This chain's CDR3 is CASSHLGGDTQYF. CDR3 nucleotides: TGTGCCAGCAGCCATTTGGGTGGCGATACGCAGTATTTT.

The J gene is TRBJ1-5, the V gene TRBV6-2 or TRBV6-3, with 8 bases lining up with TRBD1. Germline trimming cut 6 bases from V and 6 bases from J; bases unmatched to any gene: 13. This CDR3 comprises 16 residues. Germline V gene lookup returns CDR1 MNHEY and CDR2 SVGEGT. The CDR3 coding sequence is TGTGCCAGCAGCATCGAGTCAGGGGGCTGGGTTCAGCCCCAGCATTTT. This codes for CASSIESGGWVQPQHF.

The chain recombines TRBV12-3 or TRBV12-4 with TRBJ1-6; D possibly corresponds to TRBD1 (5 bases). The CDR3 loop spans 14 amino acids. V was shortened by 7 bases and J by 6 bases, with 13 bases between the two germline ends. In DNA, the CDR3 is TGTGCCAGCACGAGAACTGGGGGTAATTCACCCCTCCACTTT. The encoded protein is CASTRTGGNSPLHF.

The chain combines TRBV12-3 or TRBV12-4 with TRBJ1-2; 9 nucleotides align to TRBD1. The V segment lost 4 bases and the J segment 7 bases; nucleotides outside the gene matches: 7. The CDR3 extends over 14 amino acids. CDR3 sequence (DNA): TGTGCCAGCAGTTCCACAGGGGGCCATGGTGGCTACACCTTC. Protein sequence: CASSSTGGHGGYTF.

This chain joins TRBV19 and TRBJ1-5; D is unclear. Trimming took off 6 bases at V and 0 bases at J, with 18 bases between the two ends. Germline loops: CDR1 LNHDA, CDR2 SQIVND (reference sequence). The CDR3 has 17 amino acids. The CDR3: CASRNPGSADSNQPQHF. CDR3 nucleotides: TGTGCCAGTAGGAATCCGGGGTCAGCCGATAGCAATCAGCCCCAGCATTTT.

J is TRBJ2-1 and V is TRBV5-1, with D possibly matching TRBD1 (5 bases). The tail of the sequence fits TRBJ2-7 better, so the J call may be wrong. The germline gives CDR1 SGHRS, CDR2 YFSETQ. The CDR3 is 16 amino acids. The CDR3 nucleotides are TGCGCCAGCACCCCCATAGTCCCAGGGCGGAGCTACGAGCAGTACTTC. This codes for CASTPIVPGRSYEQYF.

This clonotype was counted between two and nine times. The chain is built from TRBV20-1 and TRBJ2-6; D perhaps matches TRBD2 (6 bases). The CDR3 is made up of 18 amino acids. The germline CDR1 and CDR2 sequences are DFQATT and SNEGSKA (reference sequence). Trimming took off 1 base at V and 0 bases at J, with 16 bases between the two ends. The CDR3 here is CSARVWDLEGSGANVLTF. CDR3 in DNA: TGCAGTGCTAGAGTGTGGGACCTGGAGGGCTCTGGGGCCAACGTCCTGACTTTC.

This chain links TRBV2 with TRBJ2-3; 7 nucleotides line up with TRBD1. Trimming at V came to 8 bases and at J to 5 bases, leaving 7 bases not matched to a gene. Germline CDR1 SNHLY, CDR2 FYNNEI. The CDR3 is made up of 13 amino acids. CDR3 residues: CASEITGEDTQYF. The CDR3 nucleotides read TGTGCCAGCGAAATTACAGGGGAAGATACGCAGTATTTT.

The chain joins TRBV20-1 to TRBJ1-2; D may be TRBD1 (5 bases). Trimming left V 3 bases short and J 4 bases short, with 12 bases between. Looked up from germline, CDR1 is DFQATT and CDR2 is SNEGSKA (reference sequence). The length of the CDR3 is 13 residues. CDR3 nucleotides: TGCAGTGCTAGCGATCCAGGGTCCTATGGCTACACCTTC. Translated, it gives CSASDPGSYGYTF.

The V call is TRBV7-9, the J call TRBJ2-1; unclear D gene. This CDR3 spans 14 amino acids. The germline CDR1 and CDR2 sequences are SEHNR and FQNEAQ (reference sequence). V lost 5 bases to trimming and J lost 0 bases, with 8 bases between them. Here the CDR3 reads CASSPKDSYNEQFF. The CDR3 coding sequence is TGTGCCAGCAGCCCCAAAGACTCCTACAATGAGCAGTTCTTC.

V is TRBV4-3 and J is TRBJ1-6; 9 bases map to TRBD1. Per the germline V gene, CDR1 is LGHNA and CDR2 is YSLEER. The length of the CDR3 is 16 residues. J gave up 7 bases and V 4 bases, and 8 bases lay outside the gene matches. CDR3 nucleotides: TGCGCCAGCAGCCGAGGGACAGGGAATTGGAATTCACCCCTCCACTTT. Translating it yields CASSRGTGNWNSPLHF.

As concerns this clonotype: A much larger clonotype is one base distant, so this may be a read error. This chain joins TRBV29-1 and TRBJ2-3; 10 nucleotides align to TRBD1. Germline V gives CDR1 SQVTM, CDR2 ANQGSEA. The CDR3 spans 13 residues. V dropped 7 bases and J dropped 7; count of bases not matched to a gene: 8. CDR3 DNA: TGCAGCGGCGGACAGGGGGTCGTAAATACGCAGTATTTT. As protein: CSGGQGVVNTQYF.

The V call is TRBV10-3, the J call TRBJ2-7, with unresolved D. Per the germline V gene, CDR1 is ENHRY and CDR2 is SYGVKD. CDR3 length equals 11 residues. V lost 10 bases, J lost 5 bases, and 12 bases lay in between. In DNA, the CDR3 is TGTGCCACCCTTAGTTTACACGAGCAGTACTTC. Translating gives CATLSLHEQYF.

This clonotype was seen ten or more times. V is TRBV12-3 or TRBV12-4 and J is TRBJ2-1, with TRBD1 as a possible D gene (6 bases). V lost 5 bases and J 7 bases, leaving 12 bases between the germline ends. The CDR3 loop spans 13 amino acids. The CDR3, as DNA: TGTGCCAGCAGTATCGGGACACAGAATGAGCAGTTCTTC. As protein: CASSIGTQNEQFF.

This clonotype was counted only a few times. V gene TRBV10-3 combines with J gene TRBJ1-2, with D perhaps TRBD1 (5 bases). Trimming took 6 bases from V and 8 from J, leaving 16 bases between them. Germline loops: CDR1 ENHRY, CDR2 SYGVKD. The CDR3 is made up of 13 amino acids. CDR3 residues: CAISETALGGYTF. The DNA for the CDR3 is TGTGCCATCAGCGAGACAGCCCTCGGGGGCTACACCTTC.

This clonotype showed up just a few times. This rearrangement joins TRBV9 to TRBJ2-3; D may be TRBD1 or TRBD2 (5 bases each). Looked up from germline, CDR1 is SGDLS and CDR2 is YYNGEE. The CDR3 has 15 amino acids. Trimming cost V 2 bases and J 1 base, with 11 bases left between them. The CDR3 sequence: CASSVRGDRTDTQYF. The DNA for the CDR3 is TGTGCCAGCAGCGTTAGAGGGGACCGCACAGATACGCAGTATTTT.

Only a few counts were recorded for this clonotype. Written as DNA, the CDR3 is TGTGCCAGCAGTCAGACCCGCGCAGATACGCAGTATTTT. Protein: CASSQTRADTQYF. The J gene is TRBJ2-3, the V gene TRBV6-6; D is ambiguous. Trimming pared 5 bases from V and 4 bases from J, leaving 10 bases between. Germline V lookup: CDR1 MNHNY, CDR2 SVGAGI (reference sequence). This CDR3 is 13 amino acids long.

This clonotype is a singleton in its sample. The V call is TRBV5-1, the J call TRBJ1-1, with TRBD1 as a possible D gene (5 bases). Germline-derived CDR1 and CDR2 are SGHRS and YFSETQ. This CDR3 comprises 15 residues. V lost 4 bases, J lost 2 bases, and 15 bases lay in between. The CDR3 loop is CASSPGGVVNTEAFF. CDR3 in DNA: TGCGCCAGCAGCCCGGGGGGAGTGGTTAACACTGAAGCTTTCTTT.

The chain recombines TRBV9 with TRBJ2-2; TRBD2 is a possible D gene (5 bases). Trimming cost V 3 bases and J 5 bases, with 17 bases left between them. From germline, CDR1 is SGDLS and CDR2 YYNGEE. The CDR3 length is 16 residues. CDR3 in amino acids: CASSEPAGGWTGELFF. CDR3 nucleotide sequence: TGTGCCAGCAGCGAGCCCGCAGGAGGTTGGACCGGGGAGCTGTTTTTT.

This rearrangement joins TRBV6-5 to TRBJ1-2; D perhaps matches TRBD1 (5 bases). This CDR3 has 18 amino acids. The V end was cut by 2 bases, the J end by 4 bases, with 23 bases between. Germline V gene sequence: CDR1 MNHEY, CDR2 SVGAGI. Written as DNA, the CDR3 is TGTGCCAGCAGTTACGGTCTGTCGTGGGACCCGGAGGGCTATGGCTACACCTTC. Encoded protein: CASSYGLSWDPEGYGYTF.

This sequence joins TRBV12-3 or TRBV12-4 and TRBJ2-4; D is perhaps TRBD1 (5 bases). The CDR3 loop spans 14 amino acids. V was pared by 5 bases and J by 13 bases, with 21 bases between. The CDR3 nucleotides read TGTGCCAGCAGTCCCCCCCAGGGTTGGAATGAGCAGTACTTC. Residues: CASSPPQGWNEQYF.

The DNA of the CDR3 is TGTGCCAGCAGTCGAACCGGGACGGGAAAAGAGACCCAGTACTTC. This encodes CASSRTGTGKETQYF. The chain links TRBV6-6 to TRBJ2-5; D may correspond to TRBD1 or TRBD2 (5 bases each). CDR3 size: 15 residues. Trimming cost V 5 bases and J 3 bases, with 16 bases left between them. Germline CDR1 MNHNY, CDR2 SVGAGI (reference sequence).